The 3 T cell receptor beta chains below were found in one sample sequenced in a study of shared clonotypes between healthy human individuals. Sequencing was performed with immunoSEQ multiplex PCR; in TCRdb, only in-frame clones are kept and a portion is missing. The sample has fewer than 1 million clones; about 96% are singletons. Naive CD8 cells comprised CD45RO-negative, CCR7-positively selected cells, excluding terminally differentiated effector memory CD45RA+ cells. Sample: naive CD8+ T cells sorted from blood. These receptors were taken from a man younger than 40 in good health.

In nucleotides, the CDR3 is TGTGCCAGCTTTCCCCCGGGACTGGGATACAATGAGCAGTTCTTC. It translates to CASFPPGLGYNEQFF. The chain uses TRBV5-4 and TRBJ2-1; TRBD2 is a possible D gene (6 bases). CDR1 is SGHNT, CDR2 YYREEE, per germline (reference sequence). The length of the CDR3 is 15 residues. V lost 7 bases, J lost 4 bases, and 18 bases lay in between.

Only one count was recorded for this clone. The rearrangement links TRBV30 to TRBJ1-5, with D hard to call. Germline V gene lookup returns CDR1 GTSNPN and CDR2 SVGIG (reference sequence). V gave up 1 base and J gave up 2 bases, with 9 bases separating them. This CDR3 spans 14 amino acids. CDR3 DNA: TGTGCCTGGAGTGACGGGGTGGGCAATCAGCCCCAGCATTTT. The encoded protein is CAWSDGVGNQPQHF.

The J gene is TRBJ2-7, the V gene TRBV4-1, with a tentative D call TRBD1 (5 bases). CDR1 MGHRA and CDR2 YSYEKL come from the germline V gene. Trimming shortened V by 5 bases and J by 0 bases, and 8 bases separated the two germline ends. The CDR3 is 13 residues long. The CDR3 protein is CASSYRSSYEQYF. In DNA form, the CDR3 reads TGCGCCAGCAGCTACAGGAGCTCCTACGAGCAGTACTTC.